Presented here are 19 T cell receptor beta chains from one specimen sequenced in a study of OX40 agonist ivuxolimab in advanced cancers. Generated by immunoSEQ multiplex PCR, the TCRdb table keeps only in-frame clones and is missing some. The repertoire holds approximately 86,000 clones, with about 86% as singletons. The material was CD4+ or CD8+ T cells sorted from blood, obtained in a trial of the OX40 agonist ivuxolimab. Source of these receptors: an adult with an advanced solid tumor such as melanoma, head and neck, liver or kidney cancer.

The rearrangement links TRBV9 to TRBJ2-3; maybe TRBD1 (5 bases). V was clipped by 2 bases and J by 9 bases, with 13 bases between them. Looked up from germline, CDR1 is SGDLS and CDR2 is YYNGEE. The CDR3 consists of 13 residues. The CDR3 region is CASSVQGESTQYF. The CDR3, as DNA: TGTGCCAGCAGCGTTCAGGGTGAGTCCACGCAGTATTTT.

V gene TRBV27 combines with J gene TRBJ2-7; 8 bases are a match to TRBD1. CDR3 length: 14 residues. Germline V gene data show CDR1 as MNHEY and CDR2 as SMNVEV (reference sequence). The J segment lost 4 bases and the V segment lost 4 bases, leaving 6 bases of the junction unmatched. The CDR3 protein is CASSWAGGRYEQYF. The DNA for the CDR3 is TGTGCCAGCAGTTGGGCAGGGGGCAGGTACGAGCAGTACTTC.

The rearrangement uses TRBV7-8 and TRBJ1-6; TRBD1 matches 10 bases. This CDR3 is built from 16 residues. Germline V CDR1 and CDR2: SGHVS, FQNEAQ. V shed 5 bases, J shed 8 bases, and the junction held 9 bases outside the gene matches. The CDR3 DNA is TGTGCCAGCAGCCGCACCCTTGGGACAGGGGATTCACCCCTCCACTTT. Amino acid sequence: CASSRTLGTGDSPLHF.

The chain has TRBV19 and TRBJ1-2, with D possibly being TRBD1 (6 bases). CDR3 length: 13 residues. Germline V gene lookup returns CDR1 LNHDA and CDR2 SQIVND (reference sequence). V dropped 4 bases and J dropped 4 bases, with 10 bases sitting between them. For the CDR3, the DNA is TGTGCCAGTAGTACTCGGACAGTCTATGGCTACACCTTC. Amino acids: CASSTRTVYGYTF.

The chain carries TRBV29-1 and TRBJ2-7, with D tentatively TRBD1 (6 bases). Trimming shortened V by 4 bases and J by 3 bases, and 13 bases separated the two germline ends. CDR1 is SQVTM, CDR2 ANQGSEA, per germline. This CDR3 region has 13 residues. The CDR3 DNA follows: TGCAGCGTTGGAGCAGGGGCAAGCTACGAGCAGTACTTC. Its protein is CSVGAGASYEQYF.

The V call is TRBV11-2, the J call TRBJ2-7, with D unresolved. CDR1 is SGHAT, CDR2 FQNNGV, per germline. Trimming removed 1 base at V and 2 bases at J, with 3 bases between. CDR3 length equals 12 residues. The CDR3 region is CASSLAAYEQYF. In DNA, the CDR3 is TGTGCCAGCAGCTTAGCGGCCTACGAGCAGTACTTC.

The V call is TRBV11-3, the J call TRBJ1-2; perhaps TRBD1 as D (6 bases). Deletions cut 5 bases from V and 6 bases from J, with 10 bases between. This CDR3 spans 12 amino acids. CDR1 and CDR2 (germline): SGHNT, YENEEA. The CDR3 sequence: CASSRQGNGYTF. The DNA for the CDR3 is TGTGCCAGCAGCCGCCAGGGGAATGGCTACACCTTC. The full variable domain, in which reference TRBV11-3 and TRBJ1-2 provide the parts outside the CDR3, is EAGVVQSPRYKIIEKKQPVAFWCNPISGHNTLYWYLQNLGQGPELLIRYENEEAVDDSQLPKDRFSAERLKGVDSTLKIQPAELGDSAVYLCASSRQGNGYTFGSGTRLTVV.

The chain uses TRBV6-5 and TRBJ1-2; D is possibly TRBD1 (5 bases). Germline CDR1 reads MNHEY; CDR2 reads SVGAGI. The CDR3 is 15 amino acids. Between the trimmed V and J ends, which lost 0 bases and 4 bases, there was a span of 12 bases. CDR3 loop: CASSYSRAGLYGYTF. The CDR3 DNA reads TGTGCCAGCAGTTACTCCAGGGCAGGACTCTATGGCTACACCTTC.

This chain joins TRBV7-6 and TRBJ1-2; D not certain. Trimming stripped 2 bases from V and 5 bases from J, with 15 bases between. Germline V gene data show CDR1 as SGHVS and CDR2 as FNYEAQ. The CDR3 is 15 amino acids. The CDR3 reads CASSLFIDGQYGYTF. Here the CDR3 DNA reads TGTGCCAGCAGCTTATTTATTGACGGCCAGTATGGCTACACCTTC. Supplemented by reference TRBV7-6 and TRBJ1-2, the full variable domain reads GAGVSQSPRYKVTKRGQDVALRCDPISGHVSLYWYRQALGQGPEFLTYFNYEAQQDKSGLPNDRFSAERPEGSISTLTIQRTEQRDSAMYRCASSLFIDGQYGYTFGSGTRLTVV.

The chain employs TRBV7-2 and TRBJ2-6; D is perhaps TRBD2 (7 bases). Germline-derived CDR1 and CDR2 are SGHTA and FQGNSA. V was trimmed by 2 bases and J by 0 bases, leaving 11 bases between them. CDR3 size: 17 residues. CDR3 amino acids: CASSLWGGLSGANVLTF. CDR3 bases: TGTGCCAGCAGCTTATGGGGGGGCCTCTCTGGGGCCAACGTCCTGACTTTC.

The chain couples TRBV15 to TRBJ2-3; TRBD2 matches 7 bases. The V and J ends lost 0 bases and 0 bases, in that order; junction bases with no gene match: 6. The CDR3 is 17 amino acids. The V gene's germline CDR1 is LNHNV and CDR2 YYDKDF (reference sequence). CDR3 nucleotides: TGTGCCACCAGCAGAGATTTAAGGCGGGGGAGCACAGATACGCAGTATTTT. This gives the protein CATSRDLRRGSTDTQYF.

This rearrangement joins TRBV7-9 to TRBJ2-5; 11 positions match TRBD1. CDR1 is SEHNR, CDR2 FQNEAQ, per germline (reference sequence). This CDR3 is 16 amino acids long. V shed 1 base, J shed 5 bases, and the junction held 6 bases outside the gene matches. CDR3: CASSLGDRGKRETQYF. The CDR3 DNA reads as TGTGCCAGCAGCTTAGGGGACAGGGGGAAGAGGGAGACCCAGTACTTC.

V and J are TRBV6-1 and TRBJ1-2; D gene ambiguous. The CDR3 contains 12 residues. Germline V gene sequence: CDR1 MNHNS, CDR2 SASEGT. The germline V and J ends were trimmed by 6 bases and 3 bases, with 8 bases remaining between them. The CDR3 DNA is TGTGCCAGCAGGGGGTGGGACTATGGCTACACCTTC. This sequence encodes CASRGWDYGYTF.

This chain connects TRBV7-2 to TRBJ1-1; D ambiguous. The length of the CDR3 is 14 residues. The V gene lost 3 bases and the J gene lost 4 bases, with 12 bases spanning the gap. In germline, CDR1 is SGHTA, CDR2 FQGNSA. The CDR3 DNA follows: TGTGCCAGCAGCTTGCAGGCCCTGCGCACTGAAGCTTTCTTT. Its protein product is CASSLQALRTEAFF.

The chain uses TRBV18 and TRBJ1-2; 7 bases align to TRBD1. Trimming removed 4 bases from V and 0 bases from J; junction bases left unmatched: 17. Germline V gives CDR1 KGHSH, CDR2 LQKENI. CDR3 size: 19 residues. Here the CDR3 reads CASSRTGGGQPTTNYGYTF. CDR3 sequence (DNA): TGTGCCAGCTCACGGACTGGTGGGGGACAGCCCACCACTAACTATGGCTACACCTTC.

This clone was observed a few times. The rearrangement joins TRBV6-5 to TRBJ1-1; D gene uncertain. From germline, CDR1 is MNHEY and CDR2 SVGAGI. The CDR3 extends over 16 amino acids. V lost 0 bases and J 4 bases, leaving 15 bases between the germline ends. In DNA form, the CDR3 reads TGTGCCAGCAGTTACTCGCGAAGGGTACGGGGCACTGAAGCTTTCTTT. It specifies CASSYSRRVRGTEAFF.

CDR3 coding DNA: TGTGCCAGCAGCGAGGGACAAGGTGAGCAGTTCTTC. Amino acid sequence: CASSEGQGEQFF. The chain uses TRBV13 and TRBJ2-1; possible D gene TRBD1, 6 bases. Germline CDR1 and CDR2: PRHDT and FYEKMQ (reference sequence). V was clipped by 5 bases and J by 9 bases, with 11 bases between them. The length of the CDR3 is 12 residues.

The rearrangement joins TRBV5-1 to TRBJ1-1, with D possibly being TRBD1 (6 bases). The germline V gene has CDR1 SGHRS and CDR2 YFSETQ. The V and J ends lost 0 bases and 5 bases respectively, with 11 bases between them. This CDR3 comprises 14 residues. CDR3 protein: CASSLVTGKTEAFF. The CDR3, as DNA: TGCGCCAGCAGCTTGGTAACAGGGAAGACTGAAGCTTTCTTT.

The gene calls are TRBV6-4 and TRBJ1-1; D may be TRBD1 (5 bases). V was trimmed by 6 bases and J by 1 base, leaving 21 bases between them. In germline, CDR1 is MRHNA, CDR2 SNTAGT. The CDR3 sequence is 17 residues long. The CDR3 loop reads CASRTHDRGQGNTEAFF. CDR3 coding DNA: TGTGCCAGCAGGACACATGACAGAGGACAAGGGAACACTGAAGCTTTCTTT.